Following are 32 T cell receptor beta chains from one sample sequenced in a study of CD8 T cells in ankylosing spondylitis. TCRdb re-analysed the 5' RACE reads in MiXCR, keeping a single row per CDR3 protein. The table lists 24,000 or so distinct CDR3 sequences, 10% to 15% of them singletons. The sequenced sample consisted of blood. The receptors originated from a male donor with ankylosing spondylitis or in good health (not recorded which).

This clonotype was recorded many times. V gene TRBV7-9 combines with J gene TRBJ2-3; tentatively, D is TRBD2 (5 bases). This CDR3 comprises 17 residues. The V gene lost 5 bases and the J gene lost 2 bases, with 20 bases spanning the gap. Germline values: CDR1 SEHNR, CDR2 FQNEAQ (reference sequence). In nucleotides, the CDR3 is TGTGCCAGCAGCGCCCGGGAAACGCGACTTTTCACAGATACGCAGTATTTT. Translating it yields CASSARETRLFTDTQYF.

This clonotype occurred a few times. The rearrangement uses TRBV7-2 and TRBJ2-3; D gene uncertain. CDR1 and CDR2 from the germline V gene are SGHTA and FQGNSA. This CDR3 is built from 14 residues. With 2 bases removed from V and 4 bases from J, the gap between germline ends came to 10 bases. DNA for the CDR3: TGTGCCAGCAGCTTAAGTCCGACTCCAGATACGCAGTATTTT. It encodes CASSLSPTPDTQYF. Together with reference TRBV7-2 and TRBJ2-3, the CDR3 gives the full variable domain: GAGVSQSPSNKVTEKGKDVELRCDPISGHTALYWYRQSLGQGLEFLIYFQGNSAPDKSGLPSDRFSAERTGGSVSTLTIQRTQQEDSAVYLCASSLSPTPDTQYFGPGTRLTVL.

This chain joins TRBV6-5 and TRBJ2-6, with D unclear. Trimming left V 6 bases short and J 2 bases short, with 11 bases between. The length of the CDR3 is 15 residues. CDR1 is MNHEY and CDR2 is SVGAGI in the germline V gene. The CDR3 region has the DNA TGTGCCAGCAGCGGTACAGAAGCTGGGGCCAACGTCCTGACTTTC. Translated: CASSGTEAGANVLTF.

The chain combines TRBV28 with TRBJ2-7, with unresolved D. The CDR3 sequence is 13 residues long. V lost 3 bases and J 3 bases, leaving 9 bases between the germline ends. The germline V gene has CDR1 MDHEN and CDR2 SYDVKM. The CDR3 loop reads CASSFRTDYEQYV. CDR3 sequence (DNA): TGTGCCAGCAGTTTCCGGACGGACTACGAGCAGTACGTC.

This rearrangement joins TRBV5-1 to TRBJ2-2, with D perhaps being TRBD1 or TRBD2 (5 bases each). The CDR3 totals 15 residues. V was clipped by 5 bases and J by 0 bases, with 11 bases between them. Germline V CDR1 and CDR2: SGHRS, YFSETQ. The CDR3 reads CASSGDAANTGELFF. CDR3 DNA: TGCGCCAGCAGTGGGGACGCGGCGAACACCGGGGAGCTGTTTTTT.

V and J are TRBV11-1 and TRBJ1-1; no clear D. This CDR3 has 14 amino acids. Trimming stripped 4 bases from V and 4 bases from J, with 13 bases between. The germline gives CDR1 SGHAT, CDR2 FQDESV (reference sequence). The CDR3 sequence: CASSSSPTGTEAFF. The DNA of the CDR3 is TGTGCCAGCAGCTCTTCCCCAACGGGCACTGAAGCTTTCTTT. The whole variable domain, filled in from reference TRBV11-1 and TRBJ1-1, reads EAEVAQSPRYKITEKSQAVAFWCDPISGHATLYWYRQILGQGPELLVQFQDESVVDDSQLPKDRFSAERLKGVDSTLKIQPAELGDSAMYLCASSSSPTGTEAFFGQGTRLTVV.

This clonotype was observed a few times. The J gene is TRBJ1-1, the V gene TRBV20-1; D unclear. Deletions cut 0 bases from V and 1 base from J, with 12 bases between. The CDR3 sequence is 15 residues long. CDR1 and CDR2 from the germline V gene are DFQATT and SNEGSKA (reference sequence). The CDR3 DNA sequence: TGCAGTGCTAGAGAAAGTGGGCCCCAGAACACTGAAGCTTTCTTT. Amino acid sequence: CSARESGPQNTEAFF.

At least ten counts were recorded for this clonotype. The chain carries TRBV4-3 and TRBJ2-1; D is unclear. Germline V gives CDR1 LGHNA, CDR2 YSLEER. This CDR3 is 16 amino acids long. The V end lost 0 bases, the J end lost 2 bases, and 11 bases lay between the germline ends. This chain's CDR3 is CASSQDIGFTYNEQFF. CDR3 in DNA: TGCGCCAGCAGCCAAGACATAGGTTTCACCTACAATGAGCAGTTCTTC.

This clonotype was recorded many times. The chain has TRBV29-1 and TRBJ1-1; D is possibly TRBD1 (6 bases). Trimming stripped 7 bases from V and 1 base from J, with 19 bases between. Germline values: CDR1 SQVTM, CDR2 ANQGSEA. The CDR3 spans 15 residues. DNA of the CDR3: TGCAGCGCCTCCTGGGGGGGCTACGGGAACACTGAAGCTTTCTTT. Residues: CSASWGGYGNTEAFF. Based on the CDR3 plus reference TRBV29-1 and TRBJ1-1, the full variable domain is SAVISQKPSRDICQRGTSLTIQCQVDSQVTMMFWYRQQPGQSLTLIATANQGSEATYESGFVIDKFPISRPNLTFSTLTVSNMSPEDSSIYLCSASWGGYGNTEAFFGQGTRLTVV.

This clonotype was detected only a few times. This sequence joins TRBV7-2 and TRBJ1-5; no reliable D call. The CDR3 sequence is 13 residues long. V shed 3 bases and J shed 0 bases, with 3 bases lying between them. Germline CDR1 and CDR2: SGHTA and FQGNSA. The CDR3 region is CASSFSSNQPQHF. The CDR3 region has the DNA TGTGCCAGCAGCTTTTCTAGCAATCAGCCCCAGCATTTT. Combining the CDR3 with reference TRBV7-2 and TRBJ1-5 gives the whole variable domain GAGVSQSPSNKVTEKGKDVELRCDPISGHTALYWYRQSLGQGLEFLIYFQGNSAPDKSGLPSDRFSAERTGGSVSTLTIQRTQQEDSAVYLCASSFSSNQPQHFGDGTRLSIL.

The chain is built from TRBV6-2 or TRBV6-3 and TRBJ2-1, with TRBD2 identical over 9 bases. CDR3 length equals 15 residues. Per germline, CDR1 MNHEY and CDR2 SVGEGT. V trimming: 3 bases; J trimming: 7 bases; junction bases outside the gene matches: 7. DNA for the CDR3: TGTGCCAGCAGTTATATGCCAGCGGGAGGAAATGAGCAGTTCTTC. Protein: CASSYMPAGGNEQFF.

This clonotype showed up many times. This chain links TRBV25-1 with TRBJ2-7, with 13 bases identical to TRBD2. There are 17 residues in the CDR3. Germline V gene data show CDR1 as MGHDK and CDR2 as SYGVNS. J was trimmed by 3 bases and V by 3 bases; bases with no gene match: 8. The CDR3 DNA reads TGTGCCAGCAGTGACCGCGGACTAGCGGGAGCCAACTACGAGCAGTACTTC. Translating gives CASSDRGLAGANYEQYF.

This clonotype has more than one count but fewer than ten. The CDR3 bases are TGTGCCAGCGGGAGGGGGGGTCTCCAGTACTTC. As protein: CASGRGGLQYF. V is TRBV27 and J is TRBJ2-4, with D maybe TRBD2 (7 bases). Looked up from germline, CDR1 is MNHEY and CDR2 is SMNVEV (reference sequence). Deletions cut 8 bases from V and 13 bases from J, with 15 bases between. CDR3 size: 11 residues.

There are a few counts of this clonotype. The rearrangement links TRBV7-3 to TRBJ1-6; tentative D call: TRBD1 (6 bases). With 5 bases removed from V and 7 bases from J, the gap between germline ends came to 12 bases. CDR3 length equals 14 residues. Looked up from germline, CDR1 is SGHTA and CDR2 is FQGTGA. The CDR3 loop reads CASSPTGPNSPLHF. The CDR3 DNA sequence: TGTGCCAGCAGCCCAACAGGGCCGAATTCACCCCTCCACTTT.

This clonotype was found many times. This chain connects TRBV6-5 to TRBJ2-4; the match to TRBD2 covers 8 bases. Germline CDR1 is MNHEY and CDR2 is SVGAGI. CDR3 length: 15 amino acids. V was pared by 0 bases and J by 6 bases, with 4 bases of the junction left unmatched. The CDR3 DNA sequence: TGTGCCAGCAGTTACTCGGGGCTAGCGGGAAACATTCAGTACTTC. Protein: CASSYSGLAGNIQYF.

CDR3 bases: TGTGCCAGCAGCTTAGGAGACTTCTACGAGCAGTACGTC. This codes for CASSLGDFYEQYV. V is TRBV7-6 and J is TRBJ2-7; unclear D gene. Trimming pared 1 base from V and 3 bases from J, leaving 7 bases between. The CDR3 has 13 residues. Germline CDR1 is SGHVS and CDR2 is FNYEAQ.

This clonotype appeared many times. The chain employs TRBV4-2 and TRBJ2-1; TRBD2 matches at 10 bases. The CDR3 contains 17 residues. Germline V CDR1 and CDR2: LGHNA, YNFKEQ. V dropped 1 base and J dropped 3; count of bases not matched to a gene: 6. CDR3: CASSQGVLAGGYNEQFF. DNA of the CDR3: TGTGCCAGCAGCCAAGGAGTGTTAGCGGGAGGCTACAATGAGCAGTTCTTC.

This clonotype was detected a few times. J is TRBJ2-1 and V is TRBV7-9; unclear D gene. Per germline, CDR1 SEHNR and CDR2 FQNEAQ (reference sequence). The V end lost 8 bases, the J end lost 6 bases, and 8 bases lay between the germline ends. The CDR3 loop spans 11 amino acids. CDR3 loop: CASRIANEQFF. The DNA of the CDR3 is TGTGCCAGCCGTATAGCCAATGAGCAGTTCTTC.

This clonotype was recorded many times. The genes are TRBV20-1 and TRBJ2-7; 10 bases are a match to TRBD1. The V segment lost 7 bases and the J segment 0 bases; nucleotides outside the gene matches: 6. The CDR3 extends over 14 amino acids. The germline V gene encodes CDR1 DFQATT and CDR2 SNEGSKA (reference sequence). In DNA, the CDR3 is TGCAGTGTTGGGGGACAGGGGAGCTCCTACGAGCAGTACTTC. Translation gives CSVGGQGSSYEQYF.

There are many counts of this clonotype. This sequence joins TRBV7-2 and TRBJ2-3; no definite D call. Germline-derived CDR1 and CDR2 are SGHTA and FQGNSA. CDR3 size: 14 residues. The V and J ends lost 3 bases and 1 base respectively, with 8 bases between them. In nucleotides, the CDR3 is TGTGCCAGCAGCTTGGGCGTCCGCACAGATACGCAGTATTTT. Amino acid sequence: CASSLGVRTDTQYF. The full variable domain, with the rest looked up from reference TRBV7-2 and TRBJ2-3, is GAGVSQSPSNKVTEKGKDVELRCDPISGHTALYWYRQSLGQGLEFLIYFQGNSAPDKSGLPSDRFSAERTGGSVSTLTIQRTQQEDSAVYLCASSLGVRTDTQYFGPGTRLTVL.

This clonotype was picked up many times. This chain connects TRBV20-1 to TRBJ1-1; D ambiguous. Germline CDR1 DFQATT, CDR2 SNEGSKA (reference sequence). Trimming shortened V by 5 bases and J by 1 base, and 8 bases separated the two germline ends. This CDR3 has 12 amino acids. The chain's CDR3 is CSADRGNTEAFF. In DNA, the CDR3 is TGCAGTGCTGATCGGGGGAACACTGAAGCTTTCTTT.

The chain couples TRBV29-1 to TRBJ2-1, with D possibly matching TRBD2 (6 bases). The CDR3 runs to 14 residues. CDR1 and CDR2 (germline): SQVTM, ANQGSEA. V was shortened by 0 bases and J by 1 base, with 7 bases between the two germline ends. The CDR3, as DNA: TGCAGCGTTGAAGAACTAGCATCCTACAATGAGCAGTTCTTC. This encodes CSVEELASYNEQFF.

This clonotype was counted ten times or more. The genes are TRBV6-1 and TRBJ2-1; no clear D gene. V lost 4 bases to trimming and J lost 2 bases, with 0 bases between them. CDR3 size: 11 residues. Germline CDR1 and CDR2: MNHNS and SASEGT. Written as DNA, the CDR3 is TGTGCCAGCAGTGCCTACAATGAGCAGTTCTTC. Translated, it gives CASSAYNEQFF.

This clonotype came up many times. The chain has TRBV20-1 and TRBJ2-3; tentatively, D is TRBD1 or TRBD2 (5 bases each). This CDR3 has 13 amino acids. Germline loops: CDR1 DFQATT, CDR2 SNEGSKA (reference sequence). The V end was cut by 4 bases, the J end by 1 base, with 9 bases between. The CDR3 loop reads CSATGPGTDTQYF. CDR3 DNA: TGCAGTGCTACGGGACCAGGCACAGATACGCAGTATTTT.

This sequence joins TRBV7-9 and TRBJ2-1; 12 bases line up with TRBD2. The germline CDR1 and CDR2 sequences are SEHNR and FQNEAQ (reference sequence). The V and J ends lost 4 bases and 2 bases, in that order; junction bases with no gene match: 0. This CDR3 is 15 amino acids long. The CDR3 sequence: CASSSSGRAYNEQFF. CDR3 DNA sequence: TGTGCCAGCAGCTCTAGCGGGAGGGCCTACAATGAGCAGTTCTTC.

This clonotype was found many times. The chain carries TRBV20-1 and TRBJ2-2; TRBD2 agrees at 10 bases. The J segment lost 1 base and the V segment lost 4 bases, leaving 12 bases of the junction unmatched. The CDR3 loop spans 18 amino acids. Germline assignment: CDR1 DFQATT and CDR2 SNEGSKA (reference sequence). The CDR3, as DNA: TGCAGTGCTACAGGAGGACTAGCGGAGAATTTGAACACCGGGGAGCTGTTTTTT. This codes for CSATGGLAENLNTGELFF.

This clonotype was observed a handful of times. V and J are TRBV7-2 and TRBJ2-3; 9 bases line up with TRBD2. The V and J ends lost 7 bases and 2 bases, in that order; junction bases with no gene match: 10. The length of the CDR3 is 16 residues. CDR1 is SGHTA and CDR2 is FQGNSA in the germline V gene. The CDR3 coding sequence is TGTGCCAGCAAGAAAGGCCCTAGCGGGACCACAGATACGCAGTATTTT. Translation gives CASKKGPSGTTDTQYF.

This clonotype was seen only a few times. The chain links TRBV20-1 to TRBJ2-1; TRBD2 matches at 13 bases. The CDR3 extends over 17 amino acids. Looked up from germline, CDR1 is DFQATT and CDR2 is SNEGSKA (reference sequence). The trim removed 3 bases at V and 2 bases at J, leaving 7 bases unmatched. In nucleotides, the CDR3 is TGCAGTGCTAGTGGGACTAGCGGGGCGACAACCTACAATGAGCAGTTCTTC. It is translated as CSASGTSGATTYNEQFF.

This clonotype appeared a few times. The rearrangement links TRBV30 to TRBJ2-7, with 7 bases that match TRBD1. CDR1 and CDR2 (germline): GTSNPN, SVGIG (reference sequence). The CDR3 is 11 residues long. V shed 0 bases, J shed 9 bases, and the junction held 2 bases outside the gene matches. The CDR3 sequence is CAWSVQGTQYV. CDR3 in DNA: TGTGCCTGGAGTGTACAGGGGACGCAGTACGTC.

This clonotype has a count of ten or more. The rearrangement uses TRBV29-1 and TRBJ2-7; D remains ambiguous. With 4 bases removed from V and 9 bases from J, the gap between germline ends came to 10 bases. This CDR3 contains 10 residues. From germline, CDR1 is SQVTM and CDR2 ANQGSEA. CDR3 amino acids: CSVGDPAQYF. CDR3 bases: TGCAGCGTTGGTGATCCTGCGCAGTACTTC.

In this sample, this clonotype turned up many times. This chain links TRBV12-3 or TRBV12-4 with TRBJ2-2; TRBD2 matches at 8 bases. The CDR3 loop spans 15 amino acids. The V segment lost 6 bases and the J segment 10 bases; nucleotides outside the gene matches: 13. CDR3 region: CASSGMAGGPVELFF. DNA for the CDR3: TGTGCCAGCAGCGGCATGGCGGGAGGCCCGGTGGAGCTGTTTTTT.

V gene TRBV20-1 combines with J gene TRBJ2-7, with TRBD2 identical over 12 bases. V was pared by 1 base and J by 4 bases, with 5 bases of the junction left unmatched. This CDR3 has 15 amino acids. Germline values: CDR1 DFQATT, CDR2 SNEGSKA (reference sequence). DNA of the CDR3: TGCAGTGCTAGAGTTGGACTAGCGGGATCTTACGAGCAGTACGTC. Translated: CSARVGLAGSYEQYV.